A single sample gave rise to the 8 T cell receptor beta chains below, sequenced in a study of graft-versus-host responses after intestinal transplantation. Sequenced by immunoSEQ multiplex PCR; TCRdb stores in-frame clones only, minus some. Among 75,000 to 100,000 clones listed, over 75% were seen once. The specimen comprised PBMCs, sampled about 440 days after intestinal transplant. These TCRs come from a human patient who received an intestinal transplant, so some T cells may come from the graft donor.

This clone was found once. The chain recombines TRBV7-6 with TRBJ1-1; D gene uncertain. This CDR3 is built from 13 residues. Deletions cut 4 bases from V and 5 bases from J, with 11 bases between. From germline, CDR1 is SGHVS and CDR2 FNYEAQ. This CDR3 reads CASSSEPGTEAFF. CDR3 coding DNA: TGTGCCAGCAGCTCCGAACCGGGGACTGAAGCTTTCTTT.

The chain links TRBV19 to TRBJ1-1; TRBD1 matches 7 bases. V lost 6 bases and J lost 0; bases outside the gene matches: 7. CDR1 is LNHDA, CDR2 SQIVND, per germline (reference sequence). This CDR3 contains 15 residues. CDR3: CASSRDSSVNTEAFF. For the CDR3, the DNA is TGTGCCAGTAGCCGGGACAGTTCTGTGAACACTGAAGCTTTCTTT.

V and J are TRBV6-5 and TRBJ1-2; D gene unclear. V lost 5 bases to trimming and J lost 2 bases, with 9 bases between them. CDR1 is MNHEY, CDR2 SVGAGI, per germline. The CDR3 is 13 amino acids. The CDR3 DNA follows: TGTGCCAGCAGTATAACAGTAAACTATGGCTACACCTTC. It encodes CASSITVNYGYTF.

V is TRBV6-6 and J is TRBJ2-7, with no clear D. This CDR3 region has 14 residues. The germline V and J ends were trimmed by 8 bases and 7 bases, with 21 bases remaining between them. Germline loops: CDR1 MNHNY, CDR2 SVGAGI (reference sequence). The CDR3 DNA follows: TGTGCCAGCGCCCCCTATCTGATGGATTGGGAGCAGTACTTC. Residues: CASAPYLMDWEQYF.

Here the CDR3 reads CASSPRLAGANTGELFF. In DNA, the CDR3 is TGTGCCAGCAGCCCTAGACTAGCGGGGGCGAACACCGGGGAGCTGTTTTTT. The chain uses TRBV9 and TRBJ2-2, with 12 positions matching TRBD2. The CDR3 is 17 residues long. Germline lookup yields CDR1 SGDLS and CDR2 YYNGEE. Trimming at V came to 4 bases and at J to 0 bases, leaving 4 bases not matched to a gene.

The rearrangement uses TRBV27 and TRBJ1-6, with a tentative D call TRBD1 (5 bases). Germline V CDR1 and CDR2: MNHEY, SMNVEV (reference sequence). Trimming shortened V by 5 bases and J by 7 bases, and 12 bases separated the two germline ends. This CDR3 is built from 14 residues. For the CDR3, the DNA is TGTGCCAGCAGTCCCCAGGGTTGGAATTCACCCCTCCACTTT. Encoded protein: CASSPQGWNSPLHF.

The chain combines TRBV7-6 with TRBJ2-7; D unresolved. Trimming took 4 bases from V and 7 from J, leaving 17 bases between them. Germline V gene data show CDR1 as SGHVS and CDR2 as FNYEAQ. The length of the CDR3 is 14 residues. The CDR3 loop is CASSSDPGSREQYF. CDR3 bases: TGTGCCAGCAGCTCGGACCCCGGGTCTCGGGAGCAGTACTTC.

J is TRBJ1-1 and V is TRBV4-1, with D possibly matching TRBD1 (5 bases). The CDR3 spans 13 residues. Trimming shortened V by 6 bases and J by 5 bases, and 13 bases separated the two germline ends. The germline CDR1 and CDR2 sequences are MGHRA and YSYEKL. Written as DNA, the CDR3 is TGCGCCAGCAGAATCCCTGGGGGGACTGAAGCTTTCTTT. It specifies CASRIPGGTEAFF.